Many counts were recorded for the clone carrying this TCR beta chain. The antigen is unknown. The data are from a study of T-cell reconstitution after alpha-beta-depleted transplantation in children. Study observations and caveats: At the one-year point after transplant, T-cell counts and TCRbeta diversity were found to come mostly from T cells that had been newly produced. Surviving recipient cells, namely T cells and thymic progenitors, were the source of high day-60 TCRbeta diversity in some patients. Reportedly, alpha-beta T cells present about two months post-transplant originated from several hundred expanded clones of graft origin.

Losses at the gene ends were 7 bases for V and 8 bases for J; bases not matched to a gene: 12. The CDR3 length is 14 residues. Germline V CDR1 and CDR2: SQVTM, ANQGSEA. The TCRbeta library incorporated unique molecular identifiers. TCRdb fed the PCR reads into MiXCR, producing one record per CDR3 protein. The sample records 150,000 to 200,000 distinct CDR3 sequences, around 10% being singletons. This receptor was identified in a boy aged 2-15 years with acute myeloid leukemia, due to receive a stem cell transplant. The chain combines TRBV29-1 with TRBJ2-1; 9 nucleotides agree with TRBD1. The sample here was PBMCs, taken before TCRalphabeta/CD19-depleted stem cell transplant. The CDR3 loop reads CSAVPGQGFYEQFF. The CDR3 DNA reads as TGCAGCGCCGTACCGGGACAGGGTTTCTATGAGCAGTTCTTC.